These 25 T cell receptor beta chains were all obtained from the same sample, sequenced in a study of T cells in Graves' hyperthyroidism and ophthalmopathy. Authors of the study amplified TCR beta CDR3 regions from RNA transcripts. When the TCR CDR3 underwent first-round RT-PCR, the HTBI primer set was used. TCRdb analysed the multiplex PCR reads with MiXCR anew, one entry per CDR3 protein. The sample carries about 560,000 distinct CDR3 sequences, 16% recorded once. Material: blood. The receptor source for this set is a woman aged 18-29 years with Graves' hyperthyroidism.

This clonotype has ten or more counts. The J gene is TRBJ1-1, the V gene TRBV11-3; D gene uncertain. Germline CDR1 reads SGHNT; CDR2 reads YENEEA. CDR3 length equals 13 residues. The V and J ends lost 3 bases and 6 bases respectively, with 11 bases between them. CDR3 protein: CASSFQTRSEAFF. CDR3 nucleotide sequence: TGTGCCAGCAGCTTTCAGACTCGCTCTGAAGCTTTCTTT. The variable domain in full, with the rest retrieved from reference TRBV11-3 and TRBJ1-1, is EAGVVQSPRYKIIEKKQPVAFWCNPISGHNTLYWYLQNLGQGPELLIRYENEEAVDDSQLPKDRFSAERLKGVDSTLKIQPAELGDSAVYLCASSFQTRSEAFFGQGTRLTVV.

The V call is TRBV6-1, the J call TRBJ2-1; 11 bases match TRBD2. The V and J ends lost 6 bases and 0 bases, in that order; junction bases with no gene match: 10. Germline V lookup: CDR1 MNHNS, CDR2 SASEGT. The CDR3 contains 18 residues. CDR3 sequence reads: CASSLRTSGFSSYNEQFF. CDR3 bases: TGTGCCAGCAGCCTCAGGACTAGCGGGTTTAGCTCCTACAATGAGCAGTTCTTC.

In this sample, this clonotype turned up many times. V gene TRBV2 combines with J gene TRBJ1-1; no reliable D call. The germline V gene has CDR1 SNHLY and CDR2 FYNNEI. Trimming took off 9 bases at V and 3 bases at J, with 17 bases between the two ends. The CDR3 is made up of 14 amino acids. The CDR3 region has the DNA TGTGCCAGGGGGAGTCGGACGAAAGACACTGAAGCTTTCTTT. Translating it yields CARGSRTKDTEAFF. The variable domain in full, with the rest retrieved from reference TRBV2 and TRBJ1-1, is EPEVTQTPSHQVTQMGQEVILRCVPISNHLYFYWYRQILGQKVEFLVSFYNNEISEKSEIFDDQFSVERPDGSNFTLKIRSTKLEDSAMYFCARGSRTKDTEAFFGQGTRLTVV.

The chain recombines TRBV3-1 with TRBJ1-6; D unresolved. The CDR3 spans 13 residues. Germline V lookup: CDR1 LGHDT, CDR2 YNNKEL (reference sequence). V lost 0 bases to trimming and J lost 15 bases, with 12 bases between them. The CDR3 is CASSQEWQVDLHF. In nucleotides, the CDR3 is TGTGCCAGCAGCCAAGAATGGCAGGTGGACCTCCACTTT. Drawing the rest from reference TRBV3-1 and TRBJ1-6, the complete variable domain is DTAVSQTPKYLVTQMGNDKSIKCEQNLGHDTMYWYKQDSKKFLKIMFSYNNKELIINETVPNRFSPKSPDKAHLNLHINSLELGDSAVYFCASSQEWQVDLHFGNGTRLTVT.

CDR3 in amino acids: CSALRGTSGNEQFF. CDR3 DNA: TGCAGTGCCCTGAGAGGGACTAGCGGGAATGAGCAGTTCTTC. The chain recombines TRBV20-1 with TRBJ2-1; 12 positions match TRBD2. Germline CDR1 and CDR2: DFQATT and SNEGSKA (reference sequence). The CDR3 runs to 14 residues. The V segment lost 6 bases and the J segment 7 bases; nucleotides outside the gene matches: 7.

Ten or more counts support this clonotype. The rearrangement uses TRBV28 and TRBJ2-1; 16 positions agree with TRBD2. The ends lost 6 bases at V and 7 bases at J; junction bases unmatched: 18. Germline V gene data show CDR1 as MDHEN and CDR2 as SYDVKM. The CDR3 length is 20 residues. The CDR3 loop reads CASSLIPGLAGGPYRNEQFF. The CDR3 DNA follows: TGTGCCAGCAGCCTCATACCGGGACTAGCGGGAGGGCCATACAGGAATGAGCAGTTCTTC.

In its sample, this clonotype was seen a few times. This chain joins TRBV6-2 or TRBV6-3 and TRBJ2-7; D not resolved. CDR3 size: 16 residues. Germline V CDR1 and CDR2: MNHEY, SVGEGT. The V end was cut by 0 bases, the J end by 0 bases, with 12 bases between. CDR3 DNA: TGTGCCAGCAGTTACTCGTTGAGTGTGAGCTCCTACGAGCAGTACTTC. Translating gives CASSYSLSVSSYEQYF.

The V call is TRBV5-6, the J call TRBJ2-3; 7 bases match TRBD1. This CDR3 has 17 residues. V lost 4 bases to trimming and J lost 4 bases; unmatched junction nucleotides: 15. Germline loops: CDR1 SGHDT, CDR2 YYEEEE. The CDR3 loop reads CASSHRTGQPWADTQYF. CDR3 bases: TGTGCCAGCAGCCATCGGACAGGCCAACCCTGGGCAGATACGCAGTATTTT. The whole variable domain, remainder taken from reference TRBV5-6 and TRBJ2-3, is DAGVTQSPTHLIKTRGQQVTLRCSPKSGHDTVSWYQQALGQGPQFIFQYYEEEERQRGNFPDRFSGHQFPNYSSELNVNALLLGDSALYLCASSHRTGQPWADTQYFGPGTRLTVL.

This clonotype was seen a handful of times. This chain joins TRBV12-3 or TRBV12-4 and TRBJ2-3; D not certain. Trimming removed 10 bases at V and 9 bases at J, with 14 bases between. The CDR3 extends over 11 amino acids. The CDR3 coding sequence is TGTGCCATCCATCTCGGCCCGACGCAGTATTTT. This translates into CAIHLGPTQYF.

This clonotype was detected a few times. This chain joins TRBV7-8 and TRBJ2-1; 8 bases are shared with TRBD1. J was trimmed by 7 bases and V by 3 bases; bases with no gene match: 5. This CDR3 region has 14 residues. Germline lookup yields CDR1 SGHVS and CDR2 FQNEAQ. The CDR3 region has the DNA TGTGCCAGCAGCTTTACAGGGACAGGTAATGAGCAGTTCTTC. This encodes CASSFTGTGNEQFF. Full variable domain (rest looked up from reference TRBV7-8 and TRBJ2-1): GAGVSQSPRYKVAKRGQDVALRCDPISGHVSLFWYQQALGQGPEFLTYFQNEAQLDKSGLPSDRFFAERPEGSVSTLKIQRTQQEDSAVYLCASSFTGTGNEQFFGPGTRLTVL.

This clonotype appeared many times. The chain recombines TRBV6-1 with TRBJ2-1, with 9 positions matching TRBD2. Germline CDR1 MNHNS, CDR2 SASEGT. The CDR3 sequence is 15 residues long. The V and J ends lost 5 bases and 6 bases, in that order; junction bases with no gene match: 8. CDR3 sequence reads: CASSYAGGPVNEQFF. DNA for the CDR3: TGTGCCAGCAGTTACGCGGGAGGGCCGGTCAATGAGCAGTTCTTC.

This clonotype was seen many times. The chain has TRBV6-4 and TRBJ2-3, with 7 bases identical to TRBD2. The CDR3 consists of 16 residues. CDR1 is MRHNA and CDR2 is SNTAGT in the germline V gene. J was trimmed by 2 bases and V by 3 bases; bases with no gene match: 8. This CDR3 is CASSEAGEGSTDTQYF. The CDR3 DNA reads as TGTGCCAGCAGTGAAGCTGGGGAGGGGTCCACAGATACGCAGTATTTT.

V usage is TRBV7-9 and J usage is TRBJ2-1; perhaps TRBD2 as D (5 bases). Germline CDR1 reads SEHNR; CDR2 reads FQNEAQ (reference sequence). There are 18 residues in the CDR3. The V and J ends lost 5 bases and 8 bases respectively, with 28 bases between them. CDR3 amino acids: CASSRWKGDGGKGHEQFF. DNA for the CDR3: TGTGCCAGCAGCCGATGGAAGGGAGATGGTGGAAAAGGCCATGAGCAGTTCTTC.

In its sample, this clonotype was seen a few times. The chain recombines TRBV12-5 with TRBJ2-7, with 10 bases lining up with TRBD1. Germline-derived CDR1 and CDR2 are LGHNT and FRNRAP. V shed 1 base, J shed 1 base, and the junction held 1 base outside the gene matches. The CDR3 is 15 residues long. The CDR3: CASGLADRGSYEQYF. The CDR3 DNA reads TGTGCTAGTGGTTTGGCGGACAGGGGGTCCTACGAGCAGTACTTC.

The table lists this clonotype with many counts. V gene TRBV7-2 combines with J gene TRBJ1-2; D ambiguous. Germline CDR1 is SGHTA and CDR2 is FQGNSA. V was pared by 4 bases and J by 3 bases, with 21 bases between. This CDR3 is 17 amino acids long. In DNA form, the CDR3 reads TGTGCCAGCAGCTACAAGCAGAGCACCATGAAAGACTATGGCTACACCTTC. It translates to CASSYKQSTMKDYGYTF.

J is TRBJ2-7 and V is TRBV6-1; 8 nucleotides align to TRBD2. The CDR3 spans 16 residues. With 2 bases clipped from V and 0 bases from J, the junction kept 6 bases outside the gene matches. Germline assignment: CDR1 MNHNS and CDR2 SASEGT. The CDR3 DNA sequence: TGTGCCAGCAGTGAACCCCCGGGACTAGACTCCTACGAGCAGTACTTC. It specifies CASSEPPGLDSYEQYF.

The chain links TRBV10-3 to TRBJ2-1; 8 nucleotides align to TRBD2. Unmatched junction bases numbered 6, after V lost 4 bases and J lost 4 bases. CDR3 length: 15 amino acids. CDR1 ENHRY and CDR2 SYGVKD come from the germline V gene. This CDR3 is CAISVETGGYNEQFF. The CDR3 DNA is TGTGCCATCAGTGTTGAAACGGGAGGGTACAATGAGCAGTTCTTC.

This clonotype has a handful of counts. The chain is built from TRBV2 and TRBJ2-2, with 8 nucleotides matching TRBD2. The CDR3 totals 15 residues. V lost 5 bases and J lost 4; bases outside the gene matches: 6. Germline-derived CDR1 and CDR2 are SNHLY and FYNNEI. The CDR3 loop is CASSPVAGGTGELFF. CDR3 sequence (DNA): TGTGCCAGCAGTCCGGTTGCGGGGGGCACCGGGGAGCTGTTTTTT.

This clonotype appeared many times. The chain is built from TRBV5-5 and TRBJ2-3; the match to TRBD1 covers 12 bases. This CDR3 is 16 amino acids long. Germline V gene sequence: CDR1 SGHKS, CDR2 YYEKEE (reference sequence). V lost 4 bases and J lost 4; bases outside the gene matches: 7. CDR3 in DNA: TGTGCCAGCAGCCATCCACGGGACAGGGGGCCAGATACGCAGTATTTT. This translates into CASSHPRDRGPDTQYF.

The gene calls are TRBV5-5 and TRBJ1-1, with no clear D. The ends were cut back, 4 bases at V and 0 bases at J, with 13 bases in the middle. This CDR3 contains 15 residues. Germline lookup yields CDR1 SGHKS and CDR2 YYEKEE (reference sequence). CDR3 coding DNA: TGTGCCAGCAGCAAAGACCAGACTGTGAACACTGAAGCTTTCTTT. Amino acid sequence: CASSKDQTVNTEAFF.

This clonotype was seen at least ten times. The V call is TRBV10-3, the J call TRBJ2-7; D could derive from TRBD1 or TRBD2 (5 bases each). V was shortened by 10 bases and J by 1 base, with 20 bases between the two germline ends. The CDR3 is 15 amino acids. Looked up from germline, CDR1 is ENHRY and CDR2 is SYGVKD. CDR3 sequence reads: CATDNGKRGSYEQYF. The DNA for the CDR3 is TGTGCCACAGACAACGGGAAAAGGGGATCCTACGAGCAGTACTTC.

The chain has TRBV5-1 and TRBJ1-6; D gene uncertain. The CDR3 contains 15 residues. CDR1 is SGHRS, CDR2 YFSETQ, per germline. V gave up 4 bases and J gave up 13 bases, with 21 bases separating them. The CDR3 loop is CASSPVRASFSPLHF. The CDR3 nucleotides read TGCGCCAGCAGCCCCGTTCGGGCCAGCTTTAGTCCCCTCCACTTT.

This clonotype was seen repeatedly, ten times or more. The chain is built from TRBV10-3 and TRBJ1-2; D is unclear. Trimming shortened V by 2 bases and J by 1 base, and 5 bases separated the two germline ends. Germline values: CDR1 ENHRY, CDR2 SYGVKD. The CDR3 loop spans 13 amino acids. The CDR3 loop is CAISEPVNYGYTF. CDR3 bases: TGTGCCATCAGTGAGCCGGTTAACTATGGCTACACCTTC.

This clonotype was recorded at least ten times. The chain links TRBV12-3 or TRBV12-4 to TRBJ1-4; possible D gene TRBD1, 5 bases. V gave up 3 bases and J gave up 1 base, with 12 bases separating them. This CDR3 has 16 amino acids. The CDR3 sequence: CASSFLGGGTNEKLFF. DNA for the CDR3: TGTGCCAGCAGTTTCCTCGGGGGTGGAACTAATGAAAAACTGTTTTTT.

The chain uses TRBV30 and TRBJ1-1; 8 bases are shared with TRBD1. The V gene end was trimmed by 3 bases and the J gene end by 8 bases; junction bases not matched to a gene: 8. Per germline, CDR1 GTSNPN and CDR2 SVGIG (reference sequence). This CDR3 is 13 amino acids long. The chain's CDR3 is CAWSGTGWGEAFF. DNA of the CDR3: TGTGCCTGGAGCGGGACAGGTTGGGGAGAAGCTTTCTTT.